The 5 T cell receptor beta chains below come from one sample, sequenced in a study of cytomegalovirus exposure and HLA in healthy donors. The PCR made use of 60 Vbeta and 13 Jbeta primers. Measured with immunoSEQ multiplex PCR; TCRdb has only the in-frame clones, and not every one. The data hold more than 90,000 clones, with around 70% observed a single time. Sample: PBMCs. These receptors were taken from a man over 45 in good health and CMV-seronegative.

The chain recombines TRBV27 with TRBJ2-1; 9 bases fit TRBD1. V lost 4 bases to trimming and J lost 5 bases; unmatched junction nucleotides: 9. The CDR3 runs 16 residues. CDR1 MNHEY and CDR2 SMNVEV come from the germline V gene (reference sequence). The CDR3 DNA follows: TGTGCCAGCAGTTCCCCTCCGGGACAGGGTAACAATGAGCAGTTCTTC. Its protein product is CASSSPPGQGNNEQFF.

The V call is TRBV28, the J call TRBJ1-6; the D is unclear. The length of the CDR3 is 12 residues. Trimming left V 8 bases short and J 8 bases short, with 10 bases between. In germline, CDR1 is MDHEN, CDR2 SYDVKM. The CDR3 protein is CASGGVYSPLHF. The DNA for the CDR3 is TGTGCCAGCGGAGGAGTTTATTCACCCCTCCACTTT.

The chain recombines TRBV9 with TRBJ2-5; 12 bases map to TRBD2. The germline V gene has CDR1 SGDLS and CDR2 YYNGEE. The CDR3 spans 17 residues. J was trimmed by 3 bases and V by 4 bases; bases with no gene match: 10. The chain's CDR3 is CASSPVRTSGDEETQYF. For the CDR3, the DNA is TGTGCCAGCAGCCCAGTTCGGACTAGCGGGGATGAAGAGACCCAGTACTTC. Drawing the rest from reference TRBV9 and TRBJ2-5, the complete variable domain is DSGVTQTPKHLITATGQRVTLRCSPRSGDLSVYWYQQSLDQGLQFLIQYYNGEERAKGNILERFSAQQFPDLHSELNLSSLELGDSALYFCASSPVRTSGDEETQYFGPGTRLLVL.

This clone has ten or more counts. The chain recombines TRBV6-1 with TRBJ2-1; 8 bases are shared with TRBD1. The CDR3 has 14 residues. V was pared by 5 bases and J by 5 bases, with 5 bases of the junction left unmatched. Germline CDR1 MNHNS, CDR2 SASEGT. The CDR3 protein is CASSHRGANNEQFF. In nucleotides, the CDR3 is TGTGCCAGCAGTCACAGGGGGGCGAACAATGAGCAGTTCTTC.

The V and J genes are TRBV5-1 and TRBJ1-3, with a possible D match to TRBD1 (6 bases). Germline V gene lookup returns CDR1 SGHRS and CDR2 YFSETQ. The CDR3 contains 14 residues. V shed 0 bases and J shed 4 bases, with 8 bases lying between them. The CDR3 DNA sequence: TGCGCCAGCAGCTTGGCTGGACAGGGAAACACCATATATTTT. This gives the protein CASSLAGQGNTIYF.